Listed below are T cell receptor beta chains from one sample, sequenced in a study of T cells in Graves' hyperthyroidism and ophthalmopathy. TCRdb reanalysed the multiplex PCR reads using MiXCR and keeps one entry per CDR3 protein. The data contain about 200,000 distinct CDR3 sequences, roughly a sixth of them singletons. Sequenced input: blood. The receptors derive from a woman in her forties or fifties with Graves' hyperthyroidism. Both conserved end residues are part of each CDR3. A D gene is named only where the DNA matches it firmly. A clone size is listed for some rows: how often the clone was seen (once, few, many), or a class if it is expanded.

j_call clone_size d_call v_call cdr3_nt cdr3_aa
TRBJ2-7 few TRBD2 TRBV4-1 TGCGCCAGCAGCCAAGCCTCGACTAGCGGGAGCTACGAGCAGTACTTC CASSQASTSGSYEQYF
TRBJ2-4 . TRBD1 TRBV5-1 TGCGCCAGCAGCCCCGGACAGGGTGGGAGCATTCAGTACTTC CASSPGQGGSIQYF
TRBJ1-1 many . TRBV3-1 TGTGCCAGCAGCCAAGACCCATCAGGGGTGACTGAAGCTTTCTTT CASSQDPSGVTEAFF
TRBJ1-5 . TRBD1 TRBV6-1 TGTGCCAGCAAAGACAGGGTGGATCAGCCCCAGCATTTT CASKDRVDQPQHF
TRBJ2-7 . . TRBV7-9 TGTGCCAGCAGCCCAACCCACGGAGGGGTCTACGAGCAGTACTTC CASSPTHGGVYEQYF
TRBJ2-3 many . TRBV11-2 TGTGCCAGCAGCTTCGGCGATACGCAGTATTTT CASSFGDTQYF
TRBJ2-1 many . TRBV5-5 TGTGCCAGCAGCTTAGGAGGGCACACCAATGAGCAGTTCTTC CASSLGGHTNEQFF
TRBJ2-2 . TRBD2 TRBV12-3/TRBV12-4 TGTGCCAGCAGTTTGCTAGCGGGATCCCCCGGGGAGCTGTTTTTT CASSLLAGSPGELFF
TRBJ2-2 many . TRBV28 TGTGCCAGCAGTTTATTTCAGGGGACGAACACCGGGGAGCTGTTTTTT CASSLFQGTNTGELFF
TRBJ2-7 many TRBD1 TRBV27 TGTGCCAGCACCTCGACAGGGATCTACGAGCAGTACTTC CASTSTGIYEQYF
TRBJ1-1 many TRBD1 TRBV9 TGTGCCAGCAGCCCTAACAGGGGTGGCACTGAAGCTTTCTTT CASSPNRGGTEAFF
TRBJ2-1 many TRBD2 TRBV27 TGTGCCAGCAGTATAAGCGGGAATGTTGGTGAGCAGTTCTTC CASSISGNVGEQFF
TRBJ2-3 . . TRBV29-1 TGCAGCGGCCTAGGAGGGTTAGATACGCAGTATTTT CSGLGGLDTQYF
TRBJ2-6 . . TRBV12-5 TGTGCTAGTGGTTTGGGGGGTTCTGGGGCCAACGTCCTGACTTTC CASGLGGSGANVLTF
TRBJ2-5 . TRBD1 TRBV20-1 TGCAGTGCTAGGAGCCGACCAGACAGGGGTGGAGAGACCCAGTACTTC CSARSRPDRGGETQYF
TRBJ1-5 many TRBD1 TRBV7-8 TGTGCCAGCAGCTCGACAGGGGTTAGCAATCAGCCCCAGCATTTT CASSSTGVSNQPQHF